The rows below give T cell receptor beta chains drawn from one sample of a study of blood T cell repertoires in COVID-19. Sequencing used immunoSEQ multiplex PCR; TCRdb keeps in-frame clones, though not all of them. In the table there are about 200,000 clones, roughly 87% of which are singletons. Material for sequencing was peripheral blood. These receptors originate from a man between 40 and 49 years old with active or convalescent COVID-19. CDR3s include the opening cysteine and the closing phenylalanine or tryptophan. A D gene is named only where the DNA matches it firmly. Some rows have no size entry. The others give once, few or many, or a class for an expanded clone.

DNA | CDR3 | V | size | J | D
TGTGCCAGCAGCCAACAGGCGTCAAATACGCAGTATTTT | CASSQQASNTQYF | TRBV5-4 | . | TRBJ2-3 | .
TGCGCCAGCAGCCCTGACTCGGGCACTGAAGCTTTCTTT | CASSPDSGTEAFF | TRBV5-1 | . | TRBJ1-1 | .
TGTGCCAGCTCACCAGGACAGTCAAACACCTACGAGCAGTACTTC | CASSPGQSNTYEQYF | TRBV18 | . | TRBJ2-7 | .
TGTGCCAGTAGGACGGGACTGGCAGATACGCAGTATTTT | CASRTGLADTQYF | TRBV19 | . | TRBJ2-3 | .
TGTGCCAGCAGTGGGGCGTGGACAAATAACTATGGCTACACCTTC | CASSGAWTNNYGYTF | TRBV25-1 | . | TRBJ1-2 | .
TGTGCCAGCAGTTTAAGGACATCCTTTAGCAATCAGCCCCAGCATTTT | CASSLRTSFSNQPQHF | TRBV28 | few | TRBJ1-5 | .
TGCGCCAGCAGCCTTGGGGGGTTGATTGACTATGGCTACACCTTC | CASSLGGLIDYGYTF | TRBV4-1 | . | TRBJ1-2 | .
TGCAGTGCTAGTTTATCCGGGGGATCCTACGAGCAGTACTTC | CSASLSGGSYEQYF | TRBV20-1 | . | TRBJ2-7 | .
TGTGCCAGCGGGGCCGGGACAGGGGTCAGGTATGGCTACACCTTC | CASGAGTGVRYGYTF | TRBV25-1 | once | TRBJ1-2 | TRBD1
TGTGCCAGCAGCACCTCAACAGGGGCCAATACCTACGAGCAGTACTTC | CASSTSTGANTYEQYF | TRBV7-9 | . | TRBJ2-7 | TRBD1
TGTGCCAGCAGCTTCGACAGGGGGCGCACTGAAGCTTTCTTT | CASSFDRGRTEAFF | TRBV7-2 | . | TRBJ1-1 | TRBD1